The present entry profiles one T cell receptor (beta chain) with its context. The sample originates from a study of blood T cells in healthy people across ages. The second PCR ran roughly 7 to 12 cycles with a sample-barcoded 5' primer and J-beta primers. TCRdb independently ran MiXCR on the 5' RACE reads; one entry per CDR3 protein. The sample comprises approximately 730,000 distinct CDR3 sequences, 53% of which are singletons, and about 38% rests with the top ten. The CDR3 has 16 amino acids. Germline CDR1 SQVTM, CDR2 ANQGSEA. The V end lost 4 bases, the J end lost 5 bases, and 23 bases lay between the germline ends.

This TCR was sampled from a man older than 75 in good health. The chain employs TRBV29-1 and TRBJ1-1, with TRBD1 as a possible D gene (5 bases). Sample: blood. The CDR3 region has the DNA TGCAGCGTTGTGGGAAGACGGGGCACCTGGGTTACTGAAGCTTTCTTT. Translated, it gives CSVVGRRGTWVTEAFF.